The 27 T cell receptor beta chains below come from one sample, sequenced in a study of shared T cell receptors in the human thymus. Repertoires were generated with immunoSEQ multiplex PCR, while TCRdb's copy carries only in-frame clones and drops some. The sample carries just under 550,000 clones, about four fifths recorded once. The same data also contributed to another study, on human thymus T cells.

The sequenced sample was thymocytes. Receptor source: a boy less than two years old with a congenital heart defect.

V usage is TRBV11-3 and J usage is TRBJ1-4; D is perhaps TRBD1 (5 bases). The CDR3 is made up of 12 amino acids. Germline V CDR1 and CDR2: SGHNT, YENEEA. V was trimmed by 1 base and J by 8 bases, leaving 5 bases between them. CDR3 sequence: CASSLAGEKLFF. DNA for the CDR3: TGTGCCAGCAGCTTAGCAGGGGAAAAACTGTTTTTT. The full variable domain, completed using reference TRBV11-3 and TRBJ1-4, is EAGVVQSPRYKIIEKKQPVAFWCNPISGHNTLYWYLQNLGQGPELLIRYENEEAVDDSQLPKDRFSAERLKGVDSTLKIQPAELGDSAVYLCASSLAGEKLFFGSGTQLSVL.

The J gene is TRBJ2-1, the V gene TRBV4-3; 15 nucleotides match TRBD2. The V segment lost 3 bases and the J segment 10 bases; nucleotides outside the gene matches: 1. The CDR3 is 14 amino acids. The germline CDR1 and CDR2 sequences are LGHNA and YSLEER. The CDR3 spells CASSHGTSGREQFF. The CDR3 DNA sequence: TGCGCCAGCAGCCACGGGACTAGCGGGAGGGAGCAGTTCTTC.

This clone was found a few times. J is TRBJ2-1 and V is TRBV11-3; D is ambiguous. The V gene's germline CDR1 is SGHNT and CDR2 YENEEA. Trimming removed 1 base at V and 3 bases at J, with 13 bases between. CDR3 length: 16 residues. CDR3 sequence reads: CASSLGSSQFYNEQFF. The CDR3 nucleotides are TGTGCCAGCAGCTTAGGGAGTAGTCAATTCTACAATGAGCAGTTCTTC.

This clone was detected a few times. The chain links TRBV6-6 to TRBJ1-1; unclear D gene. The CDR3 extends over 14 amino acids. From germline, CDR1 is MNHNY and CDR2 SVGAGI (reference sequence). With 6 bases removed from V and 4 bases from J, the gap between germline ends came to 15 bases. Here the CDR3 reads CASSLPREGTEAFF. The DNA for the CDR3 is TGTGCCAGCAGCTTACCTAGGGAGGGCACTGAAGCTTTCTTT.

This clone is a singleton in its sample. The chain links TRBV4-1 to TRBJ2-4; TRBD1 matches 7 bases. CDR1 is MGHRA, CDR2 YSYEKL, per germline. J lost 0 bases, V lost 0 bases, and 11 bases had no gene match. The CDR3 sequence is 19 residues long. CDR3 loop: CASSQDTRGPILAKNIQYF. CDR3 DNA sequence: TGCGCCAGCAGCCAAGATACTAGGGGGCCGATACTAGCCAAAAACATTCAGTACTTC.

The table lists this clone with a count of one. The genes are TRBV28 and TRBJ2-3; 9 bases are a match to TRBD1. Germline V gene lookup returns CDR1 MDHEN and CDR2 SYDVKM. The V gene end was trimmed by 1 base and the J gene end by 6 bases; junction bases not matched to a gene: 11. CDR3 length: 17 residues. The CDR3 spells CASSLLERDRVPDTQYF. CDR3 coding DNA: TGTGCCAGCAGTTTATTAGAGAGGGACAGGGTCCCGGATACGCAGTATTTT.

J is TRBJ2-5 and V is TRBV25-1; no firm D call. V gave up 1 base and J gave up 4 bases, with 13 bases separating them. The CDR3 length is 15 residues. CDR1 MGHDK and CDR2 SYGVNS come from the germline V gene. Here the CDR3 DNA reads TGTGCCAGCAGTGAATCAGGCAGTAGTGTAGAGACCCAGTACTTC. Protein: CASSESGSSVETQYF.

This clone was found a few times. The chain links TRBV5-4 to TRBJ1-3; the match to TRBD1 covers 8 bases. The CDR3 runs 16 residues. The V gene end was trimmed by 2 bases and the J gene end by 2 bases; junction bases not matched to a gene: 6. The germline V gene encodes CDR1 SGHNT and CDR2 YYREEE (reference sequence). The DNA for the CDR3 is TGTGCCAGCAGCTTTTACGGGGACAGGCCTGGAAACACCATATATTTT. The encoded protein is CASSFYGDRPGNTIYF.

V gene TRBV27 combines with J gene TRBJ1-2; 7 nucleotides match TRBD1. V shed 3 bases, J shed 4 bases, and the junction held 5 bases outside the gene matches. Germline CDR1 is MNHEY and CDR2 is SMNVEV (reference sequence). The CDR3 extends over 14 amino acids. CDR3 protein: CASSFRQGGYGYTF. CDR3 coding DNA: TGTGCCAGCAGTTTCCGACAGGGCGGCTATGGCTACACCTTC.

The chain uses TRBV28 and TRBJ1-2; the match to TRBD1 covers 7 bases. Germline-derived CDR1 and CDR2 are MDHEN and SYDVKM. V shed 0 bases, J shed 1 base, and the junction held 11 bases outside the gene matches. The CDR3 runs to 18 residues. The CDR3 nucleotides read TGTGCCAGCAGTTTATGCCTGCCAGGGGGATCCGATAACTATGGCTACACCTTC. As protein: CASSLCLPGGSDNYGYTF.

The chain has TRBV15 and TRBJ1-3; D perhaps matches TRBD1 (6 bases). V lost 2 bases to trimming and J lost 6 bases, with 17 bases between them. The CDR3 has 16 amino acids. Germline assignment: CDR1 LNHNV and CDR2 YYDKDF (reference sequence). CDR3 in amino acids: CATSRPHGGQENTIYF. CDR3 bases: TGTGCCACCAGCAGACCCCACGGGGGGCAGGAAAACACCATATATTTT.

This clone was detected only a few times. This chain links TRBV6-1 with TRBJ2-1; possible D gene TRBD1, 5 bases. Germline V gene lookup returns CDR1 MNHNS and CDR2 SASEGT. Trimming removed 0 bases at V and 4 bases at J, with 13 bases between. The CDR3 is made up of 16 amino acids. The CDR3 coding sequence is TGTGCCAGCAGTGAAGCGGCAAGGGGTACATACAATGAGCAGTTCTTC. Residues: CASSEAARGTYNEQFF.

This clone was counted only a few times. The genes are TRBV5-1 and TRBJ2-7; 9 bases align to TRBD1. Germline CDR1 is SGHRS and CDR2 is YFSETQ. The CDR3 length is 15 residues. V gave up 2 bases and J gave up 5 bases; unmatched junction bases: 8. CDR3 loop: CASSFMGQGPHEQYF. The CDR3 DNA follows: TGCGCCAGCAGCTTCATGGGACAGGGCCCCCACGAGCAGTACTTC.

The V call is TRBV7-2, the J call TRBJ2-7; tentatively, D is TRBD2 (5 bases). V was pared by 5 bases and J by 7 bases, with 21 bases between. CDR1 and CDR2 (germline): SGHTA, FQGNSA. The CDR3 runs 15 residues. CDR3 coding DNA: TGTGCCAGCAGCCAAACCGCGGAGGTGGGTCGGGAGCAGTACTTC. This sequence encodes CASSQTAEVGREQYF. The full variable domain, with the rest looked up from reference TRBV7-2 and TRBJ2-7, is GAGVSQSPSNKVTEKGKDVELRCDPISGHTALYWYRQSLGQGLEFLIYFQGNSAPDKSGLPSDRFSAERTGGSVSTLTIQRTQQEDSAVYLCASSQTAEVGREQYFGPGTRLTVT.

The V call is TRBV4-2, the J call TRBJ2-1; D not certain. The germline V and J ends were trimmed by 0 bases and 8 bases, with 17 bases remaining between them. CDR3 size: 16 residues. CDR1 and CDR2 (germline): LGHNA, YNFKEQ. CDR3 in amino acids: CASSQEAPPLVDEQFF. CDR3 bases: TGTGCCAGCAGCCAAGAAGCCCCTCCCCTAGTCGATGAGCAGTTCTTC.

The chain couples TRBV4-3 to TRBJ2-2; TRBD2 matches at 12 bases. In germline, CDR1 is LGHNA, CDR2 YSLEER. Trimming removed 2 bases from V and 1 base from J; junction bases left unmatched: 17. The CDR3 covers 22 residues. CDR3 residues: CASSQQPLAGGPGWGNTGELFF. In DNA form, the CDR3 reads TGCGCCAGCAGCCAACAACCCCTAGCGGGAGGGCCAGGGTGGGGGAACACCGGGGAGCTGTTTTTT.

This clone has just one count. The rearrangement uses TRBV28 and TRBJ2-2; 9 nucleotides agree with TRBD2. CDR3 size: 15 residues. From germline, CDR1 is MDHEN and CDR2 SYDVKM. After removal of 10 bases from V and 6 bases from J, the junction contained 12 bases not matched to a gene. The CDR3 DNA reads as TGTGCCATCGGGCGCGGGAGGGGAAGGGCCGGGGAGCTGTTTTTT. It yields the protein CAIGRGRGRAGELFF.

The chain uses TRBV28 and TRBJ2-5, with TRBD2 matching over 13 bases. Germline-derived CDR1 and CDR2 are MDHEN and SYDVKM. The CDR3 totals 21 residues. J lost 2 bases, V lost 7 bases, and 22 bases had no gene match. The CDR3 reads CASTIFSTVTSGRALQETQYF. The CDR3 coding sequence is TGTGCCAGCACCATTTTCTCCACGGTCACTAGCGGGAGGGCCCTACAAGAGACCCAGTACTTC.

The rearrangement joins TRBV6-1 to TRBJ1-5; D gene uncertain. V lost 1 base and J 2 bases, leaving 15 bases between the germline ends. CDR1 and CDR2 (germline): MNHNS, SASEGT. The CDR3 length is 17 residues. The CDR3 here is CASSEVGQAEGNQPQHF. Here the CDR3 DNA reads TGTGCCAGCAGTGAAGTTGGGCAGGCGGAGGGCAATCAGCCCCAGCATTTT.

This clone was detected only a few times. The chain recombines TRBV6-1 with TRBJ2-2, with TRBD1 matching 8 bases. V was pared by 2 bases and J by 7 bases, with 12 bases of the junction left unmatched. Germline V gene lookup returns CDR1 MNHNS and CDR2 SASEGT. The CDR3 has 17 amino acids. CDR3 region: CASSERGWAGGYGELFF. The CDR3 coding sequence is TGTGCCAGCAGTGAAAGAGGGTGGGCAGGGGGCTACGGGGAGCTGTTTTTT.

The rearrangement uses TRBV19 and TRBJ1-4, with no clear D. Trimming removed 5 bases from V and 8 bases from J, with 9 bases in between. This CDR3 spans 12 amino acids. Germline lookup yields CDR1 LNHDA and CDR2 SQIVND (reference sequence). CDR3 sequence reads: CASSPREEKLFF. The CDR3 DNA is TGTGCCAGTAGTCCCCGGGAGGAAAAACTGTTTTTT.

The rearrangement links TRBV5-8 to TRBJ2-7, with TRBD1 matching 8 bases. V lost 4 bases and J lost 6; bases outside the gene matches: 9. From germline, CDR1 is SGHTS and CDR2 YDEGEE. The CDR3 is 14 residues long. Here the CDR3 reads CASSIYRGVAEQYF. In nucleotides, the CDR3 is TGTGCCAGCAGCATCTACAGGGGGGTGGCCGAGCAGTACTTC.

This chain connects TRBV5-8 to TRBJ2-7; 9 positions agree with TRBD2. This CDR3 has 17 residues. The junction had 15 bases not matched to a gene; V was cut back by 4 bases and J by 4 bases. Germline V CDR1 and CDR2: SGHTS, YDEGEE. The CDR3 DNA follows: TGTGCCAGCAGCCGAAACGGACTAGCGCTATATAAGTACGAGCAGTACTTC. Protein sequence: CASSRNGLALYKYEQYF.

This sequence joins TRBV11-3 and TRBJ2-7; D unclear. The germline V and J ends were trimmed by 6 bases and 0 bases, with 15 bases remaining between them. The V gene's germline CDR1 is SGHNT and CDR2 YENEEA. This CDR3 spans 15 amino acids. CDR3 DNA sequence: TGTGCCAGCAGTAAGGCGGCGGAGAGCTCCTACGAGCAGTACTTC. It yields the protein CASSKAAESSYEQYF.

The count of this clone is one. The V call is TRBV5-6, the J call TRBJ2-3, with 7 bases identical to TRBD2. Germline values: CDR1 SGHDT, CDR2 YYEEEE. The CDR3 is 16 amino acids. V lost 2 bases and J lost 2; bases outside the gene matches: 8. DNA of the CDR3: TGTGCCAGCAGCTTCATAACGGGAGGCGACACAGATACGCAGTATTTT. This translates into CASSFITGGDTDTQYF.

The V and J genes are TRBV18 and TRBJ1-5; 8 bases match TRBD1. The CDR3 runs 15 residues. Germline lookup yields CDR1 KGHSH and CDR2 LQKENI. Trimming cost V 2 bases and J 8 bases; bases outside gene matches: 8. The CDR3: CASSPTPGGREPQHF. The CDR3, as DNA: TGTGCCAGCTCACCAACCCCAGGGGGCAGGGAGCCCCAGCATTTT.

The chain carries TRBV7-9 and TRBJ1-1, with D perhaps matching TRBD1 (5 bases). Germline V gives CDR1 SEHNR, CDR2 FQNEAQ (reference sequence). V was trimmed by 4 bases and J by 10 bases, leaving 10 bases between them. The CDR3 length is 11 residues. The CDR3 DNA reads TGTGCCAGCAGCTCCCCTAGGGGAGCTTTCTTT. It specifies CASSSPRGAFF.